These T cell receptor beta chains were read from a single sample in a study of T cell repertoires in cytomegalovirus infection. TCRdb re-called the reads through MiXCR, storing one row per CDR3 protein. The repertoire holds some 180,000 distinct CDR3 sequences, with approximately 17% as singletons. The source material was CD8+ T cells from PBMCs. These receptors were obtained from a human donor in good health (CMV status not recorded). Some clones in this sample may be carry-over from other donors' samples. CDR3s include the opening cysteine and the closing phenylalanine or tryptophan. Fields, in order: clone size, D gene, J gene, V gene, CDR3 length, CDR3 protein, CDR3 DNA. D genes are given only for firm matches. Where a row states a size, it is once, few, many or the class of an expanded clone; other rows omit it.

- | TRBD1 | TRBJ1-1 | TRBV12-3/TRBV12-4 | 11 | CASTQGGEAFF | TGTGCCAGCACTCAGGGGGGAGAAGCTTTCTTT
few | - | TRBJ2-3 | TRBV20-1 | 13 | CSVRAPNTDTQYF | TGCAGTGTCCGGGCTCCCAACACAGATACGCAGTATTTT
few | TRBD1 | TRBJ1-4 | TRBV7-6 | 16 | CASSLDQTGDNEKLFF | TGTGCCAGCAGCTTAGACCAGACAGGGGACAATGAAAAACTGTTTTTT
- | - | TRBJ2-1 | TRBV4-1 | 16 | CASRSPAGGGSPEQFF | TGCGCCAGCAGGTCCCCGGCAGGCGGTGGCAGTCCTGAGCAGTTCTTC
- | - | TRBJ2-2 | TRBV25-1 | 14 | CASSWGALTGELFF | TGTGCCAGCAGCTGGGGGGCGCTTACCGGGGAGCTGTTTTTT
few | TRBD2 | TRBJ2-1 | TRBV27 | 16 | CASSPYSGSSYNEQFF | TGTGCCAGCAGTCCGTATAGCGGGAGCTCCTACAATGAGCAGTTCTTC
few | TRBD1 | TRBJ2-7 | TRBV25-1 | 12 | CASRTGGGEQYF | TGTGCCAGCAGGACAGGGGGCGGCGAGCAGTACTTC
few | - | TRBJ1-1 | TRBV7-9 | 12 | CASSHRNTEAFF | TGTGCCAGCAGCCACAGGAACACTGAAGCTTTCTTT
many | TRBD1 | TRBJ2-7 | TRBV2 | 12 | CASSGLTGGAYF | TGTGCCAGCAGTGGGCTGACAGGGGGCGCCTACTTC
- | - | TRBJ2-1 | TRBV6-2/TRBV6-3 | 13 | CASTPPDYNEQFF | TGTGCCAGCACCCCGCCGGACTACAATGAGCAGTTCTTC
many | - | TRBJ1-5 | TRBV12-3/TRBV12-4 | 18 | CASSPETGRHPSNQPQHF | TGTGCCAGCAGTCCGGAGACAGGCCGTCACCCTAGCAATCAGCCCCAGCATTTT
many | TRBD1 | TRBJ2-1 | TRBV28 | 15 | CASSLETGEFNEQFF | TGTGCCAGCAGTTTGGAAACAGGGGAGTTCAATGAGCAGTTCTTC
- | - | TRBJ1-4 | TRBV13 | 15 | CASSSYSATNEKLFF | TGTGCCAGCAGCTCATACAGTGCAACTAATGAAAAACTGTTTTTT
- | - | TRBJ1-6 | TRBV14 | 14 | CASSQEVYNSPLHF | TGTGCCAGCAGCCAAGAGGTTTATAATTCACCCCTCCACTTT
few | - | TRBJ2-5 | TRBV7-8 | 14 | CASSLPGRQETQYF | TGTGCCAGCAGCTTACCGGGACGTCAAGAGACCCAGTACTTC